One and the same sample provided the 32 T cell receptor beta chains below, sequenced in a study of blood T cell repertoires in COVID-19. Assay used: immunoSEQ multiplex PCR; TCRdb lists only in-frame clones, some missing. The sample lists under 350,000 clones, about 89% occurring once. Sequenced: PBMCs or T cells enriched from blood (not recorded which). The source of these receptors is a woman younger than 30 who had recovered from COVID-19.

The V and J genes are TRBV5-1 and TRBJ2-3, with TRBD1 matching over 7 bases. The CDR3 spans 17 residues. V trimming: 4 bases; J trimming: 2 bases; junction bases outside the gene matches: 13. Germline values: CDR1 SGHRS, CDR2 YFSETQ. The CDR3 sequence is CASSLFRQGGTTDTQYF. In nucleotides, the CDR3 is TGCGCCAGCAGCCTTTTTCGACAGGGCGGAACCACAGATACGCAGTATTTT.

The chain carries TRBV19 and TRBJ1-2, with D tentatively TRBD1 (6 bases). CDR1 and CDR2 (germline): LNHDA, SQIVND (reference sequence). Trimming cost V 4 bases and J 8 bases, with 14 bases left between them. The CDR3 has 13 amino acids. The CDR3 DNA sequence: TGTGCCAGTAGTACTACCGGGACATCAGGCTACACCTTC. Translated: CASSTTGTSGYTF.

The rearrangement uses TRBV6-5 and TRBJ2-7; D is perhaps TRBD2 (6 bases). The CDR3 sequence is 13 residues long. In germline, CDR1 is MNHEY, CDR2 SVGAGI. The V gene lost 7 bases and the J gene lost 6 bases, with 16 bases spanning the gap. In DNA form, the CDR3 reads TGTGCCAGCACCCGAGGTGGAGGGATCGAGCAGTACTTC. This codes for CASTRGGGIEQYF.

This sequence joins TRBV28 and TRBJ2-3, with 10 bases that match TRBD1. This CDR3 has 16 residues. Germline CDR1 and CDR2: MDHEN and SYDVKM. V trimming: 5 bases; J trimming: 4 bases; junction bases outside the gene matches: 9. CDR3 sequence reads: CASSAWTGGFSDTQYF. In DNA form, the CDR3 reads TGTGCCAGCAGTGCCTGGACAGGGGGTTTTTCAGATACGCAGTATTTT. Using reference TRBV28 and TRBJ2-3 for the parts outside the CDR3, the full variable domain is DVKVTQSSRYLVKRTGEKVFLECVQDMDHENMFWYRQDPGLGLRLIYFSYDVKMKEKGDIPEGYSVSREKKERFSLILESASTNQTSMYLCASSAWTGGFSDTQYFGPGTRLTVL.

CDR3 coding DNA: TGTGCCAGTACCCCAATATCGGAGGTCGGTCAGCCCCAGCATTTT. Its translation: CASTPISEVGQPQHF. The chain carries TRBV19 and TRBJ1-5; no reliable D call. V lost 7 bases and J lost 6, with 19 bases in between. The germline V gene has CDR1 LNHDA and CDR2 SQIVND (reference sequence). The CDR3 extends over 15 amino acids.

The DNA for the CDR3 is TGTGCCACCAGTGATAGCCCTGGAGGTAGCGGGAGGACCGGGGAGCTGTTTTTT. This encodes CATSDSPGGSGRTGELFF. V and J are TRBV24-1 and TRBJ2-2, with TRBD2 identical over 10 bases. This CDR3 region has 18 residues. Germline V CDR1 and CDR2: KGHDR, SFDVKD. V dropped 3 bases and J dropped 5; count of bases not matched to a gene: 11.

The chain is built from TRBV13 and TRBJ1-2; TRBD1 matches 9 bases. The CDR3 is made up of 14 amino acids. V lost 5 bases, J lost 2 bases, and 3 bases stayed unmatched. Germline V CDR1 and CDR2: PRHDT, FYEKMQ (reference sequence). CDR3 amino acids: CASSLDRGNYGYTF. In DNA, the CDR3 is TGTGCCAGCAGCCTCGACAGGGGGAACTATGGCTACACCTTC.

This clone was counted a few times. The CDR3 reads CASSLDRDSEAFF. CDR3 bases: TGTGCCAGCAGCTTAGATAGGGACAGTGAAGCTTTCTTT. V and J are TRBV11-2 and TRBJ1-1; 7 bases are a match to TRBD1. V lost 0 bases, J lost 7 bases, and 2 bases stayed unmatched. The germline V gene has CDR1 SGHAT and CDR2 FQNNGV. The CDR3 has 13 amino acids.

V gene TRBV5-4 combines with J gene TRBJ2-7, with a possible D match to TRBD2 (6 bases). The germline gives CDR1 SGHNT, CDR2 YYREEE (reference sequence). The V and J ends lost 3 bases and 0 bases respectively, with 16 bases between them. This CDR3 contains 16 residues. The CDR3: CASSSGTLPGSYEQYF. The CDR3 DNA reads TGTGCCAGCAGCTCGGGGACTCTACCTGGCTCCTACGAGCAGTACTTC.

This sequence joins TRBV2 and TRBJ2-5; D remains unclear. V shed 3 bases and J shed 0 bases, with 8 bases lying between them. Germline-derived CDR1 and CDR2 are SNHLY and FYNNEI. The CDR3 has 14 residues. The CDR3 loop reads CASSDRGYQETQYF. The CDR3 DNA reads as TGTGCCAGCAGTGATCGCGGTTACCAAGAGACCCAGTACTTC.

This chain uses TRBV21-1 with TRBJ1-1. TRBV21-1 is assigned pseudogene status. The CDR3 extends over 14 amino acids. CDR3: CASSGRVLNTEAFF. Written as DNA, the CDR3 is TGTGCCAGCAGCGGCCGGGTCCTGAACACTGAAGCTTTCTTT.

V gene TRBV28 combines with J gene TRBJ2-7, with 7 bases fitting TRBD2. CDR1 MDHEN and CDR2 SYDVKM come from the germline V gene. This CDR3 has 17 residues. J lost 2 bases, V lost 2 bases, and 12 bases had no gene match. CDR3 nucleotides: TGTGCCAGCAGTTTAATTGGGTTGGGGGGGAGTCCCTACGAGCAGTACTTC. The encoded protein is CASSLIGLGGSPYEQYF.

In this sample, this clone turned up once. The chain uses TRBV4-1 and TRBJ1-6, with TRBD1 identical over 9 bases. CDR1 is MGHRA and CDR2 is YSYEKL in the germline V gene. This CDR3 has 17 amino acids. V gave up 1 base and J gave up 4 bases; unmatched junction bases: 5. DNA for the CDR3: TGCGCCAGCAGCCAAGTGGGACAGGGTTCTTATAATTCACCCCTCCACTTT. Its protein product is CASSQVGQGSYNSPLHF.

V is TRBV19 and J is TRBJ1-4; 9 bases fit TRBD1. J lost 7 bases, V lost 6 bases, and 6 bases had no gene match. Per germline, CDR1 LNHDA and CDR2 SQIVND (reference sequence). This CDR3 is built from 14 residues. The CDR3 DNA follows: TGTGCCAGTAGCAGGACAGGGGTTGGTGAAAAACTGTTTTTT. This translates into CASSRTGVGEKLFF.

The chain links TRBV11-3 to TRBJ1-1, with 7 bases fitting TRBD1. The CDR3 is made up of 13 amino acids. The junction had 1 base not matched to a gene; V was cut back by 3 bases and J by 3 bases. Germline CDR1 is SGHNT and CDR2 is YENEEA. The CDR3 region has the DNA TGTGCCAGCAGCTTGGGACAGTACACTGAAGCTTTCTTT. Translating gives CASSLGQYTEAFF. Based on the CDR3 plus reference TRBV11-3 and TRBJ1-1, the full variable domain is EAGVVQSPRYKIIEKKQPVAFWCNPISGHNTLYWYLQNLGQGPELLIRYENEEAVDDSQLPKDRFSAERLKGVDSTLKIQPAELGDSAVYLCASSLGQYTEAFFGQGTRLTVV.

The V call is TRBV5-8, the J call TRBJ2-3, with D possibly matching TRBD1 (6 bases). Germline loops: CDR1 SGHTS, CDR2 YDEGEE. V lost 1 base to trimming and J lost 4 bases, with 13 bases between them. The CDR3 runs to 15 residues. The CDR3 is CASSLTGSAPDTQYF. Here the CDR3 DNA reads TGTGCCAGCAGCTTGACAGGGTCAGCTCCAGATACGCAGTATTTT.

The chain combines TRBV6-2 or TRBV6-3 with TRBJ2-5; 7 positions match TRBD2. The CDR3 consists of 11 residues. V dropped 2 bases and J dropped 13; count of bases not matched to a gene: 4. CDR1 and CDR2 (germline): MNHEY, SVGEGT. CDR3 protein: CASSYGGDLYF. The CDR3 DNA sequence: TGTGCCAGCAGTTACGGGGGGGACTTGTACTTC.

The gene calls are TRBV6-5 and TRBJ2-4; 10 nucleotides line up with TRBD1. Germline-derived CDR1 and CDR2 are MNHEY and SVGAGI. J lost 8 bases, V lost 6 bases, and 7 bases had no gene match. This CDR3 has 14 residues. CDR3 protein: CASRSGQGTYIQYF. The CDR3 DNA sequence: TGTGCCAGCAGGTCGGGACAGGGGACTTACATTCAGTACTTC.

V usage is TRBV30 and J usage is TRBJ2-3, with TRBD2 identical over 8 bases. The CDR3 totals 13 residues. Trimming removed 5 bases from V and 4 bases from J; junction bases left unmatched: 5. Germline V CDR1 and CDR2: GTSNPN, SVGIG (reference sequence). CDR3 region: CAWGAGEADTQYF. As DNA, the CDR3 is TGTGCCTGGGGAGCGGGAGAGGCAGATACGCAGTATTTT.

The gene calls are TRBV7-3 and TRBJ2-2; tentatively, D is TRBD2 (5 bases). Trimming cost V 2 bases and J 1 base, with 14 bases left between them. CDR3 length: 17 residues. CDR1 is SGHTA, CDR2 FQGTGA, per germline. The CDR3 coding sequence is TGTGCCAGCAGCTTAGGGTTTCTGGCGGGGAACACCGGGGAGCTGTTTTTT. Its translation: CASSLGFLAGNTGELFF. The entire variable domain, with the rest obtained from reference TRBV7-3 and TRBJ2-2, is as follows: GAGVSQTPSNKVTEKGKYVELRCDPISGHTALYWYRQSLGQGPEFLIYFQGTGAADDSGLPNDRFFAVRPEGSVSTLKIQRTERGDSAVYLCASSLGFLAGNTGELFFGEGSRLTVL.

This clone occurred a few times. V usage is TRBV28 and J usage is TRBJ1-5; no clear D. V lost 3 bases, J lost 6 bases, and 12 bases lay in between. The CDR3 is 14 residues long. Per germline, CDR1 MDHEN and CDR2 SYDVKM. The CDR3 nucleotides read TGTGCCAGCAGTTTCTTTGGAGGGAGTCAGCCCCAGCATTTT. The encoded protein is CASSFFGGSQPQHF.

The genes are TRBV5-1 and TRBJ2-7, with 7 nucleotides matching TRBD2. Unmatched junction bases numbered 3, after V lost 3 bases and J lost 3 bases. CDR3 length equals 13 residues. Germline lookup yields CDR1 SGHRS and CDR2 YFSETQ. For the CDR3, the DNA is TGCGCCAGCAGCTCCGGGGACTACTACGAGCAGTACTTC. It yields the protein CASSSGDYYEQYF. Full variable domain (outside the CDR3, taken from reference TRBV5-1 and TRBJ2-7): KAGVTQTPRYLIKTRGQQVTLSCSPISGHRSVSWYQQTPGQGLQFLFEYFSETQRNKGNFPGRFSGRQFSNSRSEMNVSTLELGDSALYLCASSSGDYYEQYFGPGTRLTVT.

CDR3 sequence reads: CASGLSSTSWETQYF. Written as DNA, the CDR3 is TGTGCTAGTGGTTTGTCGTCAACTAGCTGGGAGACCCAGTACTTC. This chain connects TRBV12-5 to TRBJ2-5; a possible D gene is TRBD2 (6 bases). This CDR3 contains 15 residues. The germline V and J ends were trimmed by 2 bases and 5 bases, with 15 bases remaining between them. Germline CDR1 LGHNT, CDR2 FRNRAP.

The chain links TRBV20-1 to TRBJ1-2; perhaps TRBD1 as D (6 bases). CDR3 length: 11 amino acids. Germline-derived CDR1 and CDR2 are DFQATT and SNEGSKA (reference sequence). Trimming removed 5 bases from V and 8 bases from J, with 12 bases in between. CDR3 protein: CSAPAGVGYTF. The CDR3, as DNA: TGCAGTGCTCCCGCAGGGGTCGGCTACACCTTC.

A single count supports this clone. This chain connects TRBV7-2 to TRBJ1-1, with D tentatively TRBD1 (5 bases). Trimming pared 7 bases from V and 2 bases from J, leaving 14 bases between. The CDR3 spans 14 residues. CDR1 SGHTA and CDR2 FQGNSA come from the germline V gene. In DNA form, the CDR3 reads TGTGCCAGCACCGAGACAGAGTTTAACACTGAAGCTTTCTTT. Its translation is CASTETEFNTEAFF.

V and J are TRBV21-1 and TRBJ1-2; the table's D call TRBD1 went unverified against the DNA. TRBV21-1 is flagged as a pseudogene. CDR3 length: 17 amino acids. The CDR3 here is CASSKVHARGRNYGYTF. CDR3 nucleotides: TGTGCCAGCAGCAAAGTTCACGCCAGGGGCCGAAACTATGGCTACACCTTC.

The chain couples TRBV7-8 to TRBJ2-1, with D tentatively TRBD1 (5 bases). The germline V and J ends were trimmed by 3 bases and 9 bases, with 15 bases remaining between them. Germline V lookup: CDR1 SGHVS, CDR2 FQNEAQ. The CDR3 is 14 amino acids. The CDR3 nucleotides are TGTGCCAGCAGCTTGGCAGGGTCAATGCGTGAGCAGTTCTTC. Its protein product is CASSLAGSMREQFF.

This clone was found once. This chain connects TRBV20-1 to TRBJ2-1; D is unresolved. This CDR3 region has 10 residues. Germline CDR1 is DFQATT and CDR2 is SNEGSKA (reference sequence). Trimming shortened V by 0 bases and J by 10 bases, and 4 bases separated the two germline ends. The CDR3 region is CSARDPEQFF. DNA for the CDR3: TGCAGTGCTAGAGACCCGGAGCAGTTCTTC.

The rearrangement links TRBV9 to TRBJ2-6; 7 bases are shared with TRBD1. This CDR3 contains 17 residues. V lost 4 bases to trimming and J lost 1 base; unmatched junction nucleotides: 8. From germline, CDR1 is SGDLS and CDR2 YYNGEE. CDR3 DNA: TGTGCCAGCAGCCTTGAAGAGGGGGCGTCTGGGGCCAACGTCCTGACTTTC. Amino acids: CASSLEEGASGANVLTF. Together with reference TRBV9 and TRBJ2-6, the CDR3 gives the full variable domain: DSGVTQTPKHLITATGQRVTLRCSPRSGDLSVYWYQQSLDQGLQFLIQYYNGEERAKGNILERFSAQQFPDLHSELNLSSLELGDSALYFCASSLEEGASGANVLTFGAGSRLTVL.

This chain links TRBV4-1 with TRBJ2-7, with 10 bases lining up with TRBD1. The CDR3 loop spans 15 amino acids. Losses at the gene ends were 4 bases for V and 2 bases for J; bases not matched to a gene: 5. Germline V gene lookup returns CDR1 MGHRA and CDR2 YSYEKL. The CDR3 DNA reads TGCGCCAGCAGCCGGGAGGGACAGGGGACCTACGAGCAGTACTTC. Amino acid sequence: CASSREGQGTYEQYF.

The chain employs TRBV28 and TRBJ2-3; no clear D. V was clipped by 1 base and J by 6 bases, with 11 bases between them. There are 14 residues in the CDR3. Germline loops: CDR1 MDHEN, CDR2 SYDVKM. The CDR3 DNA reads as TGTGCCAGCAGTTTATTCAGCGCCCGGGATACGCAGTATTTT. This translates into CASSLFSARDTQYF.

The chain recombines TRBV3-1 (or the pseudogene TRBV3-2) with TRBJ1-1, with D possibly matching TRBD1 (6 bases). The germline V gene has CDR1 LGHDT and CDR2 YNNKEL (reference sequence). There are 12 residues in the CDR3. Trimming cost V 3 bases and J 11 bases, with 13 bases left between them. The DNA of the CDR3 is TGTGCCAGCAGCCAGAGGGGGAGGGACGCTTTCTTT. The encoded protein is CASSQRGRDAFF.